The 19 T cell receptor beta chains presented below share a single source sample, sequenced in a study of blood T cell repertoires in COVID-19. Assay: immunoSEQ multiplex PCR; the TCRdb copy retains only in-frame clones and omits some. Here the sample spans tens of thousands of clones, roughly 82% being singletons. The sequencing sample was made of peripheral blood. The receptors were sampled from a woman aged 55-75 years with acute or convalescent COVID-19.

The V and J genes are TRBV5-1 and TRBJ2-7; TRBD1 agrees at 7 bases. V trimming: 3 bases; J trimming: 1 base; junction bases outside the gene matches: 10. Germline CDR1 is SGHRS and CDR2 is YFSETQ. This CDR3 comprises 16 residues. The CDR3, as DNA: TGCGCCAGCAGCTCCAAAAATCTGGGACAGTCCTACGAGCAGTACTTC. It specifies CASSSKNLGQSYEQYF.

This clone has just a few counts. This rearrangement joins TRBV6-6 to TRBJ1-2, with 8 bases aligning to TRBD1. The germline V gene encodes CDR1 MNHNY and CDR2 SVGAGI (reference sequence). The V gene end was trimmed by 5 bases and the J gene end by 8 bases; junction bases not matched to a gene: 7. This CDR3 has 13 amino acids. CDR3 sequence: CASSPDRERGYTF. The CDR3, as DNA: TGTGCCAGCAGTCCGGACAGGGAGAGGGGCTACACCTTC.

The rearrangement joins TRBV6-5 to TRBJ1-3, with D uncertain. CDR3 size: 15 residues. Per the germline V gene, CDR1 is MNHEY and CDR2 is SVGAGI. V shed 6 bases and J shed 0 bases, with 12 bases lying between them. Here the CDR3 reads CASRPYGSSGNTIYF. The CDR3 nucleotides are TGTGCCAGCAGACCTTATGGCAGCTCTGGAAACACCATATATTTT.

The chain has TRBV6-2 or TRBV6-3 and TRBJ1-2; D uncertain. V lost 0 bases and J 1 base, leaving 3 bases between the germline ends. CDR1 and CDR2 (germline): MNHEY, SVGEGT. The CDR3 contains 13 residues. This CDR3 reads CASSYSSNYGYTF. For the CDR3, the DNA is TGTGCCAGCAGTTACTCGAGTAACTATGGCTACACCTTC.

The chain is built from TRBV7-3 and TRBJ2-3; D uncertain. Germline V gene data show CDR1 as SGHTA and CDR2 as FQGTGA. This CDR3 is built from 12 residues. Trimming cost V 4 bases and J 4 bases, with 6 bases left between them. Here the CDR3 reads CASSYNSDTQYF. Here the CDR3 DNA reads TGTGCCAGCAGCTATAATTCAGATACGCAGTATTTT.

The rearrangement links TRBV29-1 to TRBJ2-7; 15 bases map to TRBD2. This CDR3 is built from 14 residues. Germline V lookup: CDR1 SQVTM, CDR2 ANQGSEA. V gave up 3 bases and J gave up 6 bases; unmatched junction bases: 3. CDR3 sequence (DNA): TGCAGCGTTGAGGGACTAGCGGGAGGCGTCGAGCAGTACTTC. It translates to CSVEGLAGGVEQYF.

There are many counts of this clone. The gene calls are TRBV28 and TRBJ2-7, with a tentative D call TRBD2 (7 bases). The CDR3 has 16 amino acids. Germline-derived CDR1 and CDR2 are MDHEN and SYDVKM. Trimming pared 3 bases from V and 3 bases from J, leaving 18 bases between. CDR3 sequence (DNA): TGTGCCAGCAGTTTTGGGGAGGCAGGGGACTACTACGAGCAGTACTTC. As protein: CASSFGEAGDYYEQYF.

The chain combines TRBV5-4 with TRBJ1-1, with 9 bases identical to TRBD1. Germline CDR1 SGHNT, CDR2 YYREEE (reference sequence). The V and J ends lost 0 bases and 0 bases, in that order; junction bases with no gene match: 3. The CDR3 runs to 16 residues. The DNA of the CDR3 is TGTGCCAGCAGCTTGGCCGGGACAGGGTTGAACACTGAAGCTTTCTTT. Residues: CASSLAGTGLNTEAFF.

This chain joins TRBV5-1 and TRBJ2-2; D gene ambiguous. This CDR3 spans 18 amino acids. The V gene's germline CDR1 is SGHRS and CDR2 YFSETQ. V was pared by 4 bases and J by 0 bases, with 19 bases between. The CDR3 nucleotides read TGCGCCAGCAGCCGCCTAACAACTACCCCTTCGAACACCGGGGAGCTGTTTTTT. This codes for CASSRLTTTPSNTGELFF.

This clone was picked up one time. J is TRBJ2-4 and V is TRBV3-1 (or the pseudogene TRBV3-2), with 8 nucleotides matching TRBD1. The CDR3 extends over 16 amino acids. V gave up 4 bases and J gave up 2 bases; unmatched junction bases: 7. Germline CDR1 and CDR2: LGHDT and YNNKEL (reference sequence). The CDR3 loop reads CASSPFRGQTKNIQYF. Here the CDR3 DNA reads TGTGCCAGCAGCCCCTTCAGGGGGCAAACCAAAAACATTCAGTACTTC.

The CDR3 here is CASSLEGAPNTEAFF. The DNA for the CDR3 is TGTGCCAGCAGCCTGGAGGGGGCACCCAACACTGAAGCTTTCTTT. The chain carries TRBV5-8 and TRBJ1-1; 7 nucleotides line up with TRBD1. CDR1 and CDR2 (germline): SGHTS, YDEGEE. The trim removed 4 bases at V and 2 bases at J, leaving 8 bases unmatched. The CDR3 extends over 15 amino acids.

This clone was found a few times. The gene calls are TRBV7-9 and TRBJ2-7, with D tentatively TRBD1 (5 bases). CDR1 is SEHNR and CDR2 is FQNEAQ in the germline V gene (reference sequence). This CDR3 contains 15 residues. V lost 4 bases to trimming and J lost 2 bases, with 15 bases between them. The DNA of the CDR3 is TGTGCCAGCAGCTCAAAACCAGGGTACCCCTACGAGCAGTACTTC. Translation: CASSSKPGYPYEQYF.

The chain carries TRBV5-1 and TRBJ1-6; D call uncertain. Germline assignment: CDR1 SGHRS and CDR2 YFSETQ. The CDR3 consists of 15 residues. The germline V and J ends were trimmed by 0 bases and 10 bases, with 14 bases remaining between them. CDR3 region: CASSLEVLQNSPLHF. The CDR3 nucleotides are TGCGCCAGCAGCTTGGAGGTCCTACAGAACTCACCCCTCCACTTT.

This clone was seen once. The chain uses TRBV7-8 and TRBJ1-5; TRBD1 matches at 7 bases. The CDR3 extends over 16 amino acids. V was pared by 5 bases and J by 4 bases, with 11 bases of the junction left unmatched. The germline V gene encodes CDR1 SGHVS and CDR2 FQNEAQ. The CDR3 coding sequence is TGTGCCAGCAGCGGACAATTGGGACAGATAAATCAGCCCCAGCATTTT. Its translation is CASSGQLGQINQPQHF.

The chain links TRBV20-1 to TRBJ2-3; D unresolved. V lost 5 bases to trimming and J lost 12 bases, with 15 bases between them. The CDR3 totals 11 residues. Germline V gene lookup returns CDR1 DFQATT and CDR2 SNEGSKA (reference sequence). The CDR3 is CSALSPGEQYF. The CDR3 nucleotides are TGCAGTGCTCTGAGCCCTGGTGAACAGTATTTT.

The chain couples TRBV29-1 to TRBJ1-2; 9 bases align to TRBD1. Germline assignment: CDR1 SQVTM and CDR2 ANQGSEA. The CDR3 extends over 13 amino acids. Trimming took 4 bases from V and 8 from J; bases not matched to a gene: 8. The CDR3 loop is CSVGRTGEYGYTF. CDR3 sequence (DNA): TGCAGCGTTGGACGGACAGGGGAGTACGGCTACACCTTC.

In nucleotides, the CDR3 is TGCGCCAGCAGCCAAGATGTCACTTTCTTTGGAAACACCATATATTTT. Translating it yields CASSQDVTFFGNTIYF. V is TRBV4-1 and J is TRBJ1-3; D ambiguous. The CDR3 is 16 residues long. Trimming removed 0 bases at V and 3 bases at J, with 12 bases between. The germline V gene has CDR1 MGHRA and CDR2 YSYEKL.

CDR3 sequence: CASSLRGSMNTEAFF. The CDR3 DNA is TGTGCCAGCAGCTTGCGAGGGAGCATGAACACTGAAGCTTTCTTT. The chain combines TRBV5-8 with TRBJ1-1; no definite D call. Between the trimmed V and J ends, which lost 1 base and 0 bases, there was a span of 10 bases. Per germline, CDR1 SGHTS and CDR2 YDEGEE. This CDR3 is built from 15 residues.

The rearrangement joins TRBV12-3 or TRBV12-4 to TRBJ1-1; no clear D. This CDR3 is 13 amino acids long. Trimming removed 6 bases at V and 5 bases at J, with 13 bases between. In DNA form, the CDR3 reads TGTGCCAGCAGCCCTCGGCGGCCTACTGAAGCTTTCTTT. Its protein is CASSPRRPTEAFF.